A single sample is the source of the 31 T cell receptor beta chains below, sequenced in a study of T cell responses to AZD1222 COVID-19 vaccine. Data came from immunoSEQ multiplex PCR; TCRdb stores just in-frame clones and leaves some out. Counted here are about 120,000 clones, roughly 88% occurring once; the ten biggest clones make up 18%. The sample was peripheral blood, taken on day 0 of MenACWY control vaccination. The receptors originated from an adult in good health.

This clone was seen a few times. The CDR3 is CASKAAQETQYF. CDR3 sequence (DNA): TGTGCCAGCAAGGCCGCTCAAGAGACCCAGTACTTC. The chain has TRBV2 and TRBJ2-5; D uncertain. The V end was cut by 7 bases, the J end by 2 bases, with 8 bases between. The CDR3 has 12 residues. Germline values: CDR1 SNHLY, CDR2 FYNNEI.

The V call is TRBV21-1, the J call TRBJ2-3; the D call in the table, TRBD2, was not verified against the DNA. TRBV21-1 is an annotated pseudogene. The length of the CDR3 is 15 residues. The chain's CDR3 is CASSKPLPRTDTQYF. CDR3 in DNA: TGTGCCAGCAGCAAACCCCTCCCCCGGACAGATACGCAGTATTTT.

This sequence joins TRBV28 and TRBJ2-7; TRBD1 might be the D (5 bases). Germline-derived CDR1 and CDR2 are MDHEN and SYDVKM. Trimming took 6 bases from V and 0 from J, leaving 15 bases between them. This CDR3 spans 15 amino acids. The CDR3 DNA sequence: TGTGCCAGCAGCTTCACTCAGGGTAACTCCTACGAGCAGTACTTC. It is translated as CASSFTQGNSYEQYF.

The chain couples TRBV10-2 to TRBJ1-1, with no clear D. V lost 0 bases, J lost 3 bases, and 5 bases lay in between. The CDR3 runs to 13 residues. CDR1 and CDR2 (germline): WSHSY, SAAADI. The CDR3 sequence: CASSESRDTEAFF. The CDR3 DNA reads as TGCGCCAGCAGTGAGTCCCGGGACACTGAAGCTTTCTTT.

This clone was seen once. This chain joins TRBV30 and TRBJ1-2; D remains unclear. The CDR3 contains 10 residues. Germline V gene sequence: CDR1 GTSNPN, CDR2 SVGIG (reference sequence). V was cut by 1 base and J by 11 bases, with 8 bases left in between. The CDR3 loop reads CAWSGVEYTF. CDR3 DNA: TGTGCCTGGAGTGGGGTGGAATACACCTTC.

This chain joins TRBV7-9 and TRBJ2-5; 15 bases map to TRBD2. V shed 3 bases, J shed 11 bases, and the junction held 4 bases outside the gene matches. CDR1 SEHNR and CDR2 FQNEAQ come from the germline V gene (reference sequence). This CDR3 spans 14 amino acids. CDR3 DNA sequence: TGTGCCAGCAGCTTGGGGACTAGCGGGAGGAGACAGTACTTC. It encodes CASSLGTSGRRQYF.

In nucleotides, the CDR3 is TGCGCCAGCAGCCAGGAGGGGACAGGGGCCAATGAGCAGTTCTTC. Amino acids: CASSQEGTGANEQFF. V and J are TRBV4-1 and TRBJ2-1; TRBD1 aligns across 10 bases. V dropped 3 bases and J dropped 6; count of bases not matched to a gene: 5. Germline V gives CDR1 MGHRA, CDR2 YSYEKL. The CDR3 spans 15 residues.

V is TRBV5-6 and J is TRBJ2-7; 7 bases map to TRBD1. Losses at the gene ends were 3 bases for V and 2 bases for J; bases not matched to a gene: 17. This CDR3 is built from 18 residues. Germline V gives CDR1 SGHDT, CDR2 YYEEEE. CDR3: CASSSPTRQGFVTYEQYF. The DNA for the CDR3 is TGTGCCAGCAGCTCCCCAACCCGACAGGGCTTTGTCACCTACGAGCAGTACTTC.

V is TRBV3-1 (or the pseudogene TRBV3-2) and J is TRBJ2-7; possibly TRBD2 for D (6 bases). Germline CDR1 is LGHDT and CDR2 is YNNKEL (reference sequence). The CDR3 totals 14 residues. Deletions cut 2 bases from V and 4 bases from J, with 12 bases between. This CDR3 reads CASSQSSGLYEQYF. The CDR3 DNA reads TGTGCCAGCAGCCAATCCAGCGGGCTTTACGAGCAGTACTTC.

This clone was seen a handful of times. This CDR3 is CASSLHGTHNEQFF. The CDR3, as DNA: TGTGCCAGCAGCTTACATGGAACCCACAATGAGCAGTTCTTC. The V and J genes are TRBV7-3 and TRBJ2-1; D ambiguous. The CDR3 runs to 14 residues. The germline V gene encodes CDR1 SGHTA and CDR2 FQGTGA. V was clipped by 2 bases and J by 5 bases, with 10 bases between them.

The V gene is TRBV9, the J gene TRBJ2-2; 7 bases map to TRBD2. The CDR3 contains 15 residues. Trimming removed 0 bases from V and 8 bases from J; junction bases left unmatched: 7. The germline CDR1 and CDR2 sequences are SGDLS and YYNGEE. The CDR3, as DNA: TGTGCCAGCAGCGTAGGCGGCGGGAGTAGTGGGGAGCTGTTTTTT. Its translation is CASSVGGGSSGELFF.

This sequence joins TRBV18 and TRBJ2-2; TRBD2 matches 9 bases. Germline trimming cut 10 bases from V and 4 bases from J; bases unmatched to any gene: 7. CDR3 length: 14 amino acids. The V gene's germline CDR1 is KGHSH and CDR2 LQKENI. The CDR3 sequence: CATVLAGPTGELFF. The DNA of the CDR3 is TGTGCCACCGTGCTAGCGGGACCCACCGGGGAGCTGTTTTTT.

This clone was picked up one time. This rearrangement joins TRBV18 to TRBJ1-2; the D is unclear. Germline CDR1 is KGHSH and CDR2 is LQKENI. The V gene lost 2 bases and the J gene lost 6 bases, with 19 bases spanning the gap. CDR3 size: 16 residues. The CDR3 sequence is CASSPTKYGDGNGYTF. CDR3 DNA sequence: TGTGCCAGCTCACCAACGAAGTATGGAGACGGCAATGGCTACACCTTC. The full variable domain, with the rest looked up from reference TRBV18 and TRBJ1-2, is NAGVMQNPRHLVRRRGQEARLRCSPMKGHSHVYWYRQLPEEGLKFMVYLQKENIIDESGMPKERFSAEFPKEGPSILRIQQVVRGDSAAYFCASSPTKYGDGNGYTFGSGTRLTVV.

V and J are TRBV29-1 and TRBJ1-1; D is perhaps TRBD1 (5 bases). Germline loops: CDR1 SQVTM, CDR2 ANQGSEA. CDR3 length equals 13 residues. V lost 1 base and J lost 3, with 9 bases in between. This CDR3 is CSVEAKGDTEAFF. CDR3 in DNA: TGCAGCGTTGAAGCTAAAGGGGACACTGAAGCTTTCTTT.

The V call is TRBV2, the J call TRBJ1-1; the match to TRBD1 covers 7 bases. This CDR3 contains 13 residues. Trimming took 7 bases from V and 3 from J; bases not matched to a gene: 5. Germline V gives CDR1 SNHLY, CDR2 FYNNEI. CDR3 in amino acids: CASTEDRDTEAFF. CDR3 DNA: TGTGCCAGCACCGAAGACAGGGACACTGAAGCTTTCTTT.

The rearrangement uses TRBV10-3 and TRBJ2-1, with 8 positions matching TRBD2. V was pared by 1 base and J by 0 bases, with 8 bases of the junction left unmatched. The CDR3 covers 18 residues. CDR1 and CDR2 (germline): ENHRY, SYGVKD. The CDR3 DNA follows: TGTGCCATCAGTGAGTACGGGGGGACTAGGAGCTCCTACAATGAGCAGTTCTTC. Protein product: CAISEYGGTRSSYNEQFF.

This chain joins TRBV6-5 and TRBJ1-3; D remains ambiguous. The V gene's germline CDR1 is MNHEY and CDR2 SVGAGI. Trimming removed 4 bases from V and 2 bases from J, with 12 bases in between. The CDR3 length is 15 residues. The CDR3 here is CASSLGPSTGNTIYF. CDR3 DNA sequence: TGTGCCAGCAGTTTAGGACCCAGCACTGGAAACACCATATATTTT.

The chain joins TRBV5-8 to TRBJ1-2, with D hard to call. V lost 4 bases and J lost 6, with 16 bases in between. CDR1 SGHTS and CDR2 YDEGEE come from the germline V gene. The CDR3 length is 14 residues. CDR3 sequence reads: CASSPHPGVDGYTF. In nucleotides, the CDR3 is TGTGCCAGCAGCCCCCATCCGGGAGTCGATGGCTACACCTTC.

This clone showed up just once. The rearrangement links TRBV4-1 to TRBJ2-5, with D maybe TRBD1 (6 bases). V lost 1 base, J lost 3 bases, and 9 bases lay in between. Per the germline V gene, CDR1 is MGHRA and CDR2 is YSYEKL. This CDR3 has 14 residues. The DNA of the CDR3 is TGCGCCAGCAGCCAAGGGACAGCCGAAGAGACCCAGTACTTC. It encodes CASSQGTAEETQYF.

The chain uses TRBV7-6 and TRBJ2-7, with D possibly TRBD2 on 6 matching bases. The CDR3 consists of 15 residues. Germline V gene lookup returns CDR1 SGHVS and CDR2 FNYEAQ. Between the trimmed V and J ends, which lost 5 bases and 4 bases, there was a span of 18 bases. The CDR3 coding sequence is TGTGCCAGCAGCCGGGGGACTGTCACAACTTACGAGCAGTACTTC. It yields the protein CASSRGTVTTYEQYF.

This clone was picked up a small number of times. V gene TRBV12-3 or TRBV12-4 combines with J gene TRBJ2-1; D uncertain. The V gene lost 6 bases and the J gene lost 5 bases, with 11 bases spanning the gap. This CDR3 region has 13 residues. The CDR3 DNA reads TGTGCCAGCAGGGCGGACGGAAACAATGAGCAGTTCTTC. Translated, it gives CASRADGNNEQFF.

The V gene is TRBV2, the J gene TRBJ2-7, with 10 bases that match TRBD2. V lost 6 bases to trimming and J lost 7 bases; unmatched junction nucleotides: 9. CDR1 is SNHLY, CDR2 FYNNEI, per germline. The CDR3 is 14 residues long. CDR3: CASSGTSAPGEQYF. Here the CDR3 DNA reads TGTGCCAGCAGCGGGACTAGCGCGCCAGGGGAGCAGTACTTC. The full variable domain, in which reference TRBV2 and TRBJ2-7 provide the parts outside the CDR3, is EPEVTQTPSHQVTQMGQEVILRCVPISNHLYFYWYRQILGQKVEFLVSFYNNEISEKSEIFDDQFSVERPDGSNFTLKIRSTKLEDSAMYFCASSGTSAPGEQYFGPGTRLTVT.

The rearrangement links TRBV19 to TRBJ2-7; 9 bases are a match to TRBD1. The V and J ends lost 8 bases and 6 bases, in that order; junction bases with no gene match: 8. The CDR3 runs to 13 residues. Germline-derived CDR1 and CDR2 are LNHDA and SQIVND (reference sequence). CDR3 amino acids: CASRDRAFGEQYF. The CDR3 DNA reads TGTGCCAGTCGGGACAGGGCTTTTGGCGAGCAGTACTTC.

Concerning this clone itself: The limits of the CDR3 on the DNA are not certain, so only TCRdb's listed CDR3 is given. This chain connects TRBV12-2 to TRBJ2-7; whether TRBD1, the table's D call, matches the DNA was not checked. TRBV12-2 is noted as a pseudogene. The CDR3 length equals 16 residues, ends included. The CDR3 region is CASRLETGYFCYEQYF.

This clone occurred a few times. The gene calls are TRBV7-6 and TRBJ2-7; 7 nucleotides line up with TRBD1. Trimming cost V 1 base and J 1 base; bases outside gene matches: 4. This CDR3 comprises 15 residues. CDR1 SGHVS and CDR2 FNYEAQ come from the germline V gene. The CDR3 bases are TGTGCCAGCAGCTTAGAGGGACAGCGATCCTACGAGCAGTACTTC. Translation: CASSLEGQRSYEQYF.

The chain carries TRBV11-1 and TRBJ2-2; 7 positions match TRBD2. This CDR3 contains 16 residues. V trimming: 4 bases; J trimming: 9 bases; junction bases outside the gene matches: 14. Germline assignment: CDR1 SGHAT and CDR2 FQDESV (reference sequence). The CDR3 nucleotides are TGTGCCAGCAGCTCGCGGGAGTCCCTGGAAGTCCGGGAGCTGTTTTTT. This sequence encodes CASSSRESLEVRELFF.

J is TRBJ1-4 and V is TRBV19; D remains ambiguous. The CDR3 is 13 residues long. The V end lost 1 base, the J end lost 9 bases, and 9 bases lay between the germline ends. The germline CDR1 and CDR2 sequences are LNHDA and SQIVND (reference sequence). CDR3 region: CASSIVGRKKLFF. The DNA of the CDR3 is TGTGCCAGTAGTATAGTGGGGAGGAAAAAACTGTTTTTT.

The gene calls are TRBV5-1 and TRBJ2-5; a possible D gene is TRBD1 (5 bases). Germline CDR1 and CDR2: SGHRS and YFSETQ. Deletions cut 4 bases from V and 0 bases from J, with 16 bases between. The CDR3 covers 16 residues. The CDR3 nucleotides are TGCGCCAGCAGCCCACCTAGGGGTACTAACCAAGAGACCCAGTACTTC. Amino acids: CASSPPRGTNQETQYF. Looking up the rest from reference TRBV5-1 and TRBJ2-5 gives the full variable domain: KAGVTQTPRYLIKTRGQQVTLSCSPISGHRSVSWYQQTPGQGLQFLFEYFSETQRNKGNFPGRFSGRQFSNSRSEMNVSTLELGDSALYLCASSPPRGTNQETQYFGPGTRLLVL.

The J gene is TRBJ2-2, the V gene TRBV7-6, with D tentatively TRBD2 (6 bases). Trimming cost V 5 bases and J 2 bases, with 18 bases left between them. This CDR3 has 17 residues. Germline V CDR1 and CDR2: SGHVS, FNYEAQ. The CDR3: CASSALSGTFNTGELFF. CDR3 nucleotides: TGTGCCAGCAGCGCCCTTTCCGGGACTTTCAACACCGGGGAGCTGTTTTTT.

This sequence joins TRBV6-5 and TRBJ1-1; the D is unclear. Germline lookup yields CDR1 MNHEY and CDR2 SVGAGI. Trimming took off 2 bases at V and 3 bases at J, with 7 bases between the two ends. The CDR3 runs to 13 residues. The CDR3: CASSYHRDTEAFF. In nucleotides, the CDR3 is TGTGCCAGCAGTTACCATCGCGACACTGAAGCTTTCTTT.

The rearrangement joins TRBV10-3 to TRBJ2-1; perhaps TRBD2 as D (6 bases). Trimming removed 1 base from V and 0 bases from J, with 16 bases in between. The CDR3 is 18 residues long. The germline V gene has CDR1 ENHRY and CDR2 SYGVKD. CDR3 sequence reads: CAISELGLALVSYNEQFF. The CDR3 DNA reads TGTGCCATCAGTGAGTTAGGGCTAGCGCTCGTCTCCTACAATGAGCAGTTCTTC.